Reported below is one T cell receptor (beta chain). Its target is unknown. The CDR3 has 18 residues. V lost 7 bases and J 5 bases, leaving 25 bases between the germline ends. Germline assignment: CDR1 SGHTS and CDR2 YDEGEE. These data belong to a study of T cell clones after liver transplantation. Overall study context: Without induction therapy, subjects received standard immunosuppression until 12-24 months post-transplant.

Measured with immunoSEQ multiplex PCR; TCRdb has only the in-frame clones, and not every one. The sample lists approximately 75,000 clones, 80% occurring once. Whole-study results and caveats: Graft donor-reactive T cells possibly entered the graft instead of undergoing deletion. Post-transplant time points were not standardized, so conclusions are preliminary. Donor-reactive sequences fell more than third party-reactive ones, suggesting partial deletion.

The source was CD4+ T cells from blood, collected 12 months after liver transplant. This clonotype was sampled from a human patient who received a liver transplant. Part of the T cell pool may stem from the graft donor. This chain joins TRBV5-8 and TRBJ2-6; D unresolved. DNA for the CDR3: TGTGCCAGCGTCCGTAGTCATCCAACACAAAGTCGGGCCAACGTCCTGACTTTC. As protein: CASVRSHPTQSRANVLTF.